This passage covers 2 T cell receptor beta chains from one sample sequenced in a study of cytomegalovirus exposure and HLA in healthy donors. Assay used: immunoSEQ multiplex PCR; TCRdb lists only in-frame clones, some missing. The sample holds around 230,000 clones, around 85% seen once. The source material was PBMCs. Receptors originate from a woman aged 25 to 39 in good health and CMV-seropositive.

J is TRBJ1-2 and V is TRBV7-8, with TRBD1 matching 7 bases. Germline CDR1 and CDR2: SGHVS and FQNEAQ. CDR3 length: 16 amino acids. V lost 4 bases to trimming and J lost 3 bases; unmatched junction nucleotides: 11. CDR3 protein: CASSSQMQGEDYGYTF. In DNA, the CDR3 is TGTGCCAGCAGCTCCCAGATGCAGGGGGAGGACTATGGCTACACCTTC.

The CDR3 DNA is TGTGCCATCAGGTATAGTGAAAATTACGAGCAGTACTTC. The encoded protein is CAIRYSENYEQYF. The rearrangement links TRBV10-3 to TRBJ2-7; no definite D call. There are 13 residues in the CDR3. Germline values: CDR1 ENHRY, CDR2 SYGVKD. Deletions cut 6 bases from V and 4 bases from J, with 13 bases between.